This T cell receptor beta chain emerged from a study of response to subunit inactivated influenza vaccine. Notes on the study in general: Authors proposed each seasonal influenza vaccination draws in few new T cells.

Germline assignment: CDR1 MNHEY and CDR2 SVGAGI. Trimming cost V 0 bases and J 10 bases, with 10 bases left between them. The CDR3 loop spans 14 amino acids. TCRdb fed the RT-PCR reads into MiXCR, producing one record per CDR3 protein. The sample holds just under 250,000 distinct CDR3 sequences, 12% seen once. As for this clonotype: Antigen specificity is unknown.

This clonotype originated in a man aged 45-65 years who received an inactivated influenza vaccine. The rearrangement links TRBV6-5 to TRBJ1-6; D remains ambiguous. The sample consisted of non-naive T cells sorted from PBMCs, taken around 15 days before vaccination. CDR3 protein: CASSYSGMGSPLHF. Here the CDR3 DNA reads TGTGCCAGCAGTTACTCGGGGATGGGATCACCCCTCCACTTT.